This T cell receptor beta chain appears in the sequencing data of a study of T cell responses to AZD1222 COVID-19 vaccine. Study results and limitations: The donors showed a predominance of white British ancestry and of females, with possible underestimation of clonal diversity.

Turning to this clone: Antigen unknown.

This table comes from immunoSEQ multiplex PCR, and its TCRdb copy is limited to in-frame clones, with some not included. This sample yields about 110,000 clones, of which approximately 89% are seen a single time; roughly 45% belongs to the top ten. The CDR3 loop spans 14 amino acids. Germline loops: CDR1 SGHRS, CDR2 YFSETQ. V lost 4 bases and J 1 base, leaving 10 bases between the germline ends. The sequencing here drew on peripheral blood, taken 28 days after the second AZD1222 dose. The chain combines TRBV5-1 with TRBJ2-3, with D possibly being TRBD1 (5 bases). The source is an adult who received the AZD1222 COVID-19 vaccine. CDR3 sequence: CASSDGRGTDTQYF. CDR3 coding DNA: TGCGCCAGCAGCGACGGCAGGGGCACAGATACGCAGTATTTT.